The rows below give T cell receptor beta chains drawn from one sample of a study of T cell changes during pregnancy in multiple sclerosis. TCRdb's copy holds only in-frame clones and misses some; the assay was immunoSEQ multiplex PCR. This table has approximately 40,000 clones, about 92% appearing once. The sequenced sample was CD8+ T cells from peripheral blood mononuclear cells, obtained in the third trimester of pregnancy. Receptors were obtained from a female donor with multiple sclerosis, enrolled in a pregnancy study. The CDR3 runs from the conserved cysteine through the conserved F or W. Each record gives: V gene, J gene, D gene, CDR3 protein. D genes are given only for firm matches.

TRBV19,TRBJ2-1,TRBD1,CATLTTGRASYEQFF
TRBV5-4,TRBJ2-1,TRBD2,CASSPPRTSSDEQFF
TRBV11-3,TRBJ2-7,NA,CASSLGRGEQYF
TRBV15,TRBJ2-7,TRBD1,CATSPGTGLREQYF
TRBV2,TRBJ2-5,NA,CASSERGWQTQYF
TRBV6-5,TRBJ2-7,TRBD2,CASSYSGGNYEQYF
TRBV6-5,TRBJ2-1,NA,CASSYGQGSYNEQFF
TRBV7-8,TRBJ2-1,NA,CASSTRGGSYNEQFF
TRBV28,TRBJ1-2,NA,CASSPTPQGNSGYTF
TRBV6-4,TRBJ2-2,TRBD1,CASSDTPGTGGAGELFF
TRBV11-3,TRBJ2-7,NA,CASSYPGGPAYEQYF
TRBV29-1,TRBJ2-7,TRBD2,CSVCLAESSYEQYF
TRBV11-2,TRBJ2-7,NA,CASSPGSGAYEQYF
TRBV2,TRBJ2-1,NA,CASMEGGAYNEQFF
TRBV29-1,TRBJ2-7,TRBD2,CSVEGGASGIYEQYF
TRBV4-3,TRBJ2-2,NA,CASSQGVGQGLVTGELFF
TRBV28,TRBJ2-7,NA,CASSFQQGKPYEQYF
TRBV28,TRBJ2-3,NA,CASRQGVDTQYF
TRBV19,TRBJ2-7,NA,CASSLSVAAGWEQYF
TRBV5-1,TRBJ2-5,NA,CASSLPLRTGEAQETQYF
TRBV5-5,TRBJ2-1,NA,CASSFLGADLDEQFF
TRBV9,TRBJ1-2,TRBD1,CASSVVDRADYGYTF
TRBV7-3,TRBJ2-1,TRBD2,CASSLTSNEGGNEQFF
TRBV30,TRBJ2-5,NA,CACKGADQETQYF
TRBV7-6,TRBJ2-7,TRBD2,CASSSGLSYEQYF
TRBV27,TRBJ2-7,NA,CASRRTIAYEQYF